The source of this T cell receptor beta chain is a study of cytomegalovirus exposure and HLA in healthy donors. Study information: It was reported in a later analysis that the same platform had been used for the 110 or so validation repertoires as for the roughly 650 first-cohort repertoires. Broader study findings: Some TCR beta chains (more than 150 of them) were listed as cytomegalovirus-associated. One later analysis, an examination of the roughly 130 validation repertoires, found that first-cohort TCR clusters tended to co-occur in them.

Assay: immunoSEQ multiplex PCR; the TCRdb copy retains only in-frame clones and omits some. The data hold fewer than 80,000 clones, with roughly 95% observed a single time. The ends were cut back, 3 bases at V and 2 bases at J, with 15 bases in the middle. The CDR3 extends over 16 amino acids. Germline values: CDR1 SEHNR, CDR2 FQNEAQ (reference sequence). A note on this clone: The antigen is undetermined.

The J gene is TRBJ2-3, the V gene TRBV7-9; D is perhaps TRBD2 (5 bases). The receptor was isolated from a woman younger than 35 in good health and CMV-seropositive. The sequencing sample was made of PBMCs. For the CDR3, the DNA is TGTGCCAGCAGCTTTTCGACGCGGGCCCTCACAGATACGCAGTATTTT. Translation: CASSFSTRALTDTQYF.